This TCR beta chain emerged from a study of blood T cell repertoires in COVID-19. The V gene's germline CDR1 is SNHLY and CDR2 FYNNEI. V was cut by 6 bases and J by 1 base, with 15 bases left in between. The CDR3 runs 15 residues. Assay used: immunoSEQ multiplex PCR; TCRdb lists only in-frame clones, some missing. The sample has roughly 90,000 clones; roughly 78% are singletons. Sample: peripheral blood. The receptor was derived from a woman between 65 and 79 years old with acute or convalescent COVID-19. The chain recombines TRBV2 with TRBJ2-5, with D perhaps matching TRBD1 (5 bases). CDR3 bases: TGTGCCAGCAGCTTCACTTTTGGGGCCCAAGAGACCCAGTACTTC. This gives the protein CASSFTFGAQETQYF.